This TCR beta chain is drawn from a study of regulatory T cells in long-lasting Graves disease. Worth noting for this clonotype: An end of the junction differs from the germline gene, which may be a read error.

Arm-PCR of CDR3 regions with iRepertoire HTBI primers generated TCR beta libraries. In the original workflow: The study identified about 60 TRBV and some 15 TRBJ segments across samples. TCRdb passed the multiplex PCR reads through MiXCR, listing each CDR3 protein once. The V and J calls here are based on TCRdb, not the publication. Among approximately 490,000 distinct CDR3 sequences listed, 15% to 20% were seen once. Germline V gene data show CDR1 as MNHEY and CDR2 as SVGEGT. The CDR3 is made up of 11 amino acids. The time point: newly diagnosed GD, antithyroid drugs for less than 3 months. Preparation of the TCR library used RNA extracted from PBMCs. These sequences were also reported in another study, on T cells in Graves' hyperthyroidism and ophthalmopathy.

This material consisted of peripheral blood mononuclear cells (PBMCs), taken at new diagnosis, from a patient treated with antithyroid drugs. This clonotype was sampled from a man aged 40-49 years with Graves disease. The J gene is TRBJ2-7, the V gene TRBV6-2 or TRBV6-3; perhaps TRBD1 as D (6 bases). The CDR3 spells CASSEFLWGHW. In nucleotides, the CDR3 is TGTGCCAGCAGTGAATTTCTGTGGGGACACTGG.